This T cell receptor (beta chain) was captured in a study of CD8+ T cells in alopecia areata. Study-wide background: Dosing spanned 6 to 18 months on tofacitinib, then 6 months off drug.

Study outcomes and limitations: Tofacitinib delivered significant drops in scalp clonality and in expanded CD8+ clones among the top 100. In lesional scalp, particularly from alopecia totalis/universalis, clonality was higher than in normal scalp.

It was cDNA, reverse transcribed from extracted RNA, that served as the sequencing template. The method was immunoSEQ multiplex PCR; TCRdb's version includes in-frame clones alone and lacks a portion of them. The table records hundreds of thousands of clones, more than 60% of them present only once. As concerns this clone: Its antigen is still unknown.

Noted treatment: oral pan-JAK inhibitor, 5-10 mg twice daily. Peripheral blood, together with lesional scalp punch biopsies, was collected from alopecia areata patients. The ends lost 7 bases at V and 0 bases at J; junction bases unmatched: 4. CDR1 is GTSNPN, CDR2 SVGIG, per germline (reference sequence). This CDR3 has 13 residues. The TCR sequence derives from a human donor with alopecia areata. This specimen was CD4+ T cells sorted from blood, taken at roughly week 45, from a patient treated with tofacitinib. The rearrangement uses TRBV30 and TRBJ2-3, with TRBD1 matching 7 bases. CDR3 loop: CALTGSSTDTQYF. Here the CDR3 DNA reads TGTGCCTTGACAGGGTCTAGCACAGATACGCAGTATTTT.